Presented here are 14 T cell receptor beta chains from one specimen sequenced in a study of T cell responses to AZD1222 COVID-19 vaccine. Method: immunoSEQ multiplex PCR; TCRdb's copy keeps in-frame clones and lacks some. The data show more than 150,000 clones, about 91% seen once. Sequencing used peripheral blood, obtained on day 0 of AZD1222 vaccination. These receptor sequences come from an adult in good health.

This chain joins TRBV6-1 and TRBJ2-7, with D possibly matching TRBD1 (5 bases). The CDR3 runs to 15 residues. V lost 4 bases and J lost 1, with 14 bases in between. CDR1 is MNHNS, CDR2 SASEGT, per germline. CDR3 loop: CASSVAGIGSYEQYF. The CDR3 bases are TGTGCCAGCAGTGTAGCAGGGATAGGATCCTACGAGCAGTACTTC.

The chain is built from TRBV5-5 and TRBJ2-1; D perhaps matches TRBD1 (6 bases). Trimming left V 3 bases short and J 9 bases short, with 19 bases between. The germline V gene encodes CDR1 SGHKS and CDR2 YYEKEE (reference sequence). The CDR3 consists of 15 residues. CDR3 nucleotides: TGTGCCAGCAGCTCGACCCCACAGGGTTTTAGTGAGCAGTTCTTC. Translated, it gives CASSSTPQGFSEQFF.

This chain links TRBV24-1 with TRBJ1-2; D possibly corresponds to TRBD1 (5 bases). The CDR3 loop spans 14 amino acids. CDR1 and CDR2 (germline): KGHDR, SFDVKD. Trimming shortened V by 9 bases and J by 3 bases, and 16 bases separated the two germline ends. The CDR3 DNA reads TGTGCCACCCAGGCCGCGGGGGGTCACTATGGCTACACCTTC. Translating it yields CATQAAGGHYGYTF.

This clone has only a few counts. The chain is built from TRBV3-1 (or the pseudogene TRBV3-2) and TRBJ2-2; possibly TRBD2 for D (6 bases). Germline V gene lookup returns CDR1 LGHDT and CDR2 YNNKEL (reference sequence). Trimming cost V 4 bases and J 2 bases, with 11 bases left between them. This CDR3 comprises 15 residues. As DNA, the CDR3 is TGTGCCAGCAGCCCCCGGGACTTTAACACCGGGGAGCTGTTTTTT. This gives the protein CASSPRDFNTGELFF.

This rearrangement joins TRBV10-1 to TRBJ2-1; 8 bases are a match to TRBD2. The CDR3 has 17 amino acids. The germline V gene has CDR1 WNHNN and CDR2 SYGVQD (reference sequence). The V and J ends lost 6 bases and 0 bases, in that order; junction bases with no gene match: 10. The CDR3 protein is CASSRGGAGASYNEQFF. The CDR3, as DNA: TGCGCCAGCAGCCGTGGGGGAGCGGGGGCCTCCTACAATGAGCAGTTCTTC.

In nucleotides, the CDR3 is TGTGCCAGTAGTATTCGGACTAGCGGGAGCGAGCAGTACTTC. Translated: CASSIRTSGSEQYF. The chain joins TRBV19 to TRBJ2-7; 13 bases line up with TRBD2. The CDR3 extends over 14 amino acids. The V and J ends lost 3 bases and 6 bases, in that order; junction bases with no gene match: 2. Germline V gives CDR1 LNHDA, CDR2 SQIVND (reference sequence).

CDR3 amino acids: CASSVTSNRNPYNEQFF. Written as DNA, the CDR3 is TGTGCCAGCAGCGTGACTAGCAACCGAAATCCCTACAATGAGCAGTTCTTC. The chain employs TRBV9 and TRBJ2-1, with TRBD2 matching over 7 bases. There are 17 residues in the CDR3. The J segment lost 2 bases and the V segment lost 2 bases, leaving 10 bases of the junction unmatched. Germline CDR1 and CDR2: SGDLS and YYNGEE.

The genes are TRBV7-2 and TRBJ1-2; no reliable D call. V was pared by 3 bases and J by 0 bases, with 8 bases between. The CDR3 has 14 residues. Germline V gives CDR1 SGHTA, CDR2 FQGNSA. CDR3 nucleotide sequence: TGTGCCAGCAGCTTCAGTGTGGCTAACTATGGCTACACCTTC. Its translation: CASSFSVANYGYTF.

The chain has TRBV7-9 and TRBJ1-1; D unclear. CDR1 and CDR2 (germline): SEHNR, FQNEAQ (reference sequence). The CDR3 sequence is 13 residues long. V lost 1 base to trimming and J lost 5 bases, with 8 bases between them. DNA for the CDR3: TGTGCCAGCAGCTTAGATGTGGGAACTGAAGCTTTCTTT. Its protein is CASSLDVGTEAFF.

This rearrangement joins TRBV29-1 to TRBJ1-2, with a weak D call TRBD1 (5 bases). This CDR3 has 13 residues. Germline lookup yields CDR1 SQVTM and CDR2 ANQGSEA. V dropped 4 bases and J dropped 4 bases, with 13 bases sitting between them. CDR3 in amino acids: CSVGQGDGYGYTF. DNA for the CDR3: TGCAGCGTTGGGCAGGGCGACGGCTATGGCTACACCTTC.

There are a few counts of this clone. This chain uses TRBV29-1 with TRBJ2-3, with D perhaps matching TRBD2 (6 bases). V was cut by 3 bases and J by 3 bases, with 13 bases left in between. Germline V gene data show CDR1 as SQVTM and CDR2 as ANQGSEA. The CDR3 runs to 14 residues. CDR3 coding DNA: TGCAGCGTTGAGAGGGGACTCTTAACAGATACGCAGTATTTT. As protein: CSVERGLLTDTQYF.

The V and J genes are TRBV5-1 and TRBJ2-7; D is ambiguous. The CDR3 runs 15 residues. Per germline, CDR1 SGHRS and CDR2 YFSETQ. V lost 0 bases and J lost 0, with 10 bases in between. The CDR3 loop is CASSLGGSNSYEQYF. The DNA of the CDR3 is TGCGCCAGCAGCTTGGGAGGCAGTAACTCCTACGAGCAGTACTTC.

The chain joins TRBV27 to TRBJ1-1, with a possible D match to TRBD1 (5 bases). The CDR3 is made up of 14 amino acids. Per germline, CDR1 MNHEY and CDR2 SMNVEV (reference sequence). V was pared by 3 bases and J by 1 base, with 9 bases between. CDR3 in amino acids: CASSFRQKNTEAFF. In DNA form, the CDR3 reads TGTGCCAGCAGTTTCCGACAGAAGAACACTGAAGCTTTCTTT.

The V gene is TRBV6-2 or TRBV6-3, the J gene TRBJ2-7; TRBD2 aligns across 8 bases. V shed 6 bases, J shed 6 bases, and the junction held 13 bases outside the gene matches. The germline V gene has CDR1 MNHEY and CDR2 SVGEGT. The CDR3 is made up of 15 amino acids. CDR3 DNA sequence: TGTGCCAGCAGCTCGAGCGGGAGAAGGGGTAGCGAGCAGTACTTC. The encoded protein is CASSSSGRRGSEQYF.